The T cell receptor beta chain under discussion was sequenced for a study of blood T cell repertoires in COVID-19. Study summary: T cells, B-cell-depleted T cells, or PBMCs supplied cDNA or gDNA.

In the authors' workflow: Quantification of nucleated cells was approximated via reference gene primer amplification. TCRdb's copy holds only in-frame clones and misses some; the assay was immunoSEQ multiplex PCR. V, J and clone size are taken as reported in that table, and D and trimming were inferred from the DNA itself. The table lists about 160,000 clones, roughly 88% of them singletons, with approximately 2% in the top ten. Trimming shortened V by 0 bases and J by 7 bases, and 13 bases separated the two germline ends. The V gene's germline CDR1 is MNHNS and CDR2 SASEGT. CDR3 length: 15 residues.

The rearrangement joins TRBV6-1 to TRBJ1-3, with TRBD1 as a possible D gene (6 bases). The receptor's source is a young man with acute or convalescent COVID-19. The sample comprised peripheral blood. The CDR3 loop reads CASSEAPGEGNTIYF. The CDR3 nucleotides are TGTGCCAGCAGTGAAGCGCCAGGGGAGGGGAACACCATATATTTT.